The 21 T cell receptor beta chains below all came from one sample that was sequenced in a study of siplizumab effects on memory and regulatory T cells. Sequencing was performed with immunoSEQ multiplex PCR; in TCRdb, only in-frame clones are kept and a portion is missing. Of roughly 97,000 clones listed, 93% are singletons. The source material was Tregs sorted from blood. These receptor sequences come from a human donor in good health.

The CDR3 loop is CASEFGPNEKLFF. CDR3 bases: TGTGCCAGCGAGTTTGGACCTAATGAAAAACTGTTTTTT. The chain couples TRBV2 to TRBJ1-4; no firm D call. Trimming removed 8 bases from V and 3 bases from J, with 10 bases in between. Germline CDR1 reads SNHLY; CDR2 reads FYNNEI. This CDR3 is built from 13 residues.

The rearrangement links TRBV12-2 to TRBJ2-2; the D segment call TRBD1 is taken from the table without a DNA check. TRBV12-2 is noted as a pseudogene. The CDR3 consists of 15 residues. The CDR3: CAYIFTRANTGELFF. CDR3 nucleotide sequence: TGCGCTTATATCTTCACCAGGGCTAACACCGGGGAGCTGTTTTTT.

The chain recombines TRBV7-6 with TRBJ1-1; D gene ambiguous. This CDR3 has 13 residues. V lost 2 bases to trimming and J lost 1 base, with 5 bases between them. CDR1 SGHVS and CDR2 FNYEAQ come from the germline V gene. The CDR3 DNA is TGTGCCAGCAGCTTAAGGAGGAACACTGAAGCTTTCTTT. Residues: CASSLRRNTEAFF.

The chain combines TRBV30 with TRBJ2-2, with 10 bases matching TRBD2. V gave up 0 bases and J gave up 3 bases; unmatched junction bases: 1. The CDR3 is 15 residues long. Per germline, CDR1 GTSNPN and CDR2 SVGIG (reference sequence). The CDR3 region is CAWSVSGGDTGELFF. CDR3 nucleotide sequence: TGTGCCTGGAGTGTGAGCGGGGGGGACACCGGGGAGCTGTTTTTT. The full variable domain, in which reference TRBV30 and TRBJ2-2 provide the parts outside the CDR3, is SQTIHQWPATLVQPVGSPLSLECTVEGTSNPNLYWYRQAAGRGLQLLFYSVGIGQISSEVPQNLSASRPQDRQFILSSKKLLLSDSGFYLCAWSVSGGDTGELFFGEGSRLTVL.

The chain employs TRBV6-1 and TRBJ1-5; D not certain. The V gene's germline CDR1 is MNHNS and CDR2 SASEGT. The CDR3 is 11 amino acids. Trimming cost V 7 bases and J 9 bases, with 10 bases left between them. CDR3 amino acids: CASNEGLPQHF. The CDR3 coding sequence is TGTGCCAGCAACGAAGGACTGCCCCAGCATTTT.

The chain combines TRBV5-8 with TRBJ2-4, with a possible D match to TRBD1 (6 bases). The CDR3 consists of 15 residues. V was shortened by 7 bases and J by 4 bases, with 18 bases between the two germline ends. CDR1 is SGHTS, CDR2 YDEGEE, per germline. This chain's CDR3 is CASSGGRDTKNIQYF. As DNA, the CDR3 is TGTGCCAGCTCAGGAGGCAGGGACACTAAAAACATTCAGTACTTC.

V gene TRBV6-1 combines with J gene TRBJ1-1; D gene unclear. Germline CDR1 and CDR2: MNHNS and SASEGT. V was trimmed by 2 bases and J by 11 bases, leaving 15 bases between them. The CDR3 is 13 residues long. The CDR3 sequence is CASSEIRARTAFF. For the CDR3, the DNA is TGTGCCAGCAGTGAAATAAGGGCCCGAACCGCTTTCTTT.

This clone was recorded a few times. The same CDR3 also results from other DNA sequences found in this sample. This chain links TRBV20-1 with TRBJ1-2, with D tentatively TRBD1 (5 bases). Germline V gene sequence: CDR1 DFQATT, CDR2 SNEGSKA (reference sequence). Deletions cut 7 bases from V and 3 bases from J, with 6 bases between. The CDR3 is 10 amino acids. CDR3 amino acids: CSGGDYGYTF. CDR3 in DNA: TGCAGTGGGGGCGACTATGGCTACACCTTC.

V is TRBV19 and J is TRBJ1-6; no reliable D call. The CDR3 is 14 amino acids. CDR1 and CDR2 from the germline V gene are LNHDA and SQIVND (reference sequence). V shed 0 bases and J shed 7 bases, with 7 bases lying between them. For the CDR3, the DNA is TGTGCCAGTAGTATAGACAGTGAGAATTCACCCCTCCACTTT. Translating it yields CASSIDSENSPLHF.

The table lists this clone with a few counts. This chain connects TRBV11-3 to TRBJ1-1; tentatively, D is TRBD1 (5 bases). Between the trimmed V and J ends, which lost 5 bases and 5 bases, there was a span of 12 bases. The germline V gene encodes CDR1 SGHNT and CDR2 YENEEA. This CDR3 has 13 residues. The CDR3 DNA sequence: TGTGCCAGCAGCCTGCCCCACAGGACTGAAGCTTTCTTT. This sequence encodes CASSLPHRTEAFF.

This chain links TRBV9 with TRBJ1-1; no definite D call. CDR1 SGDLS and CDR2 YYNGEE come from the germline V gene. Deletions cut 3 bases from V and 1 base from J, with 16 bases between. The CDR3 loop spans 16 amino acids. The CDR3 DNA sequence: TGTGCCAGCAGCGCCCTCCTGGGCAGACCGAACACTGAAGCTTTCTTT. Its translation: CASSALLGRPNTEAFF. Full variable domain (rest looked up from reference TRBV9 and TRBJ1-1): DSGVTQTPKHLITATGQRVTLRCSPRSGDLSVYWYQQSLDQGLQFLIQYYNGEERAKGNILERFSAQQFPDLHSELNLSSLELGDSALYFCASSALLGRPNTEAFFGQGTRLTVV.

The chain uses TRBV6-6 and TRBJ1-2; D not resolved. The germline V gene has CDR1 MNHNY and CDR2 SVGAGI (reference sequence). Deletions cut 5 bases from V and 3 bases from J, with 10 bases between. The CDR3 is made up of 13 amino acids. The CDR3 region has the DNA TGTGCCAGCAGTAAAGACACCTACTATGGCTACACCTTC. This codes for CASSKDTYYGYTF.

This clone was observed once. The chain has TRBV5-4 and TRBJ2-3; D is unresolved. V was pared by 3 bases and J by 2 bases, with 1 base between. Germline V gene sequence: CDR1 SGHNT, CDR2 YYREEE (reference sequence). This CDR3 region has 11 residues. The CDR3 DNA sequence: TGTGCCAGCAGCTCCACAGATACGCAGTATTTT. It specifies CASSSTDTQYF.

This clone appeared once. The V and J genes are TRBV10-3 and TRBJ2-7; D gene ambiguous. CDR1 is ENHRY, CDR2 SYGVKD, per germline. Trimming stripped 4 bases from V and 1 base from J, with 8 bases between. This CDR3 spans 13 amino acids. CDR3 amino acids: CAISAAHSYEQYF. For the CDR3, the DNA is TGTGCCATCAGTGCCGCGCATTCCTACGAGCAGTACTTC.

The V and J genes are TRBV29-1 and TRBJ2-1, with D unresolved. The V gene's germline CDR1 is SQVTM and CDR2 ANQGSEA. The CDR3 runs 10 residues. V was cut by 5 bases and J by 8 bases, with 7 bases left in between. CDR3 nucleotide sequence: TGCAGCGTTTCCCTCTATGAGCAGTTCTTC. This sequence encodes CSVSLYEQFF.

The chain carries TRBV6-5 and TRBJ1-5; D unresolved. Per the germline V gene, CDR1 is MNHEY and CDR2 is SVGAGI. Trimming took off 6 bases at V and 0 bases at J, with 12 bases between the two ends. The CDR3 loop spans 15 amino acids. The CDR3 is CASSRGRYSNQPQHF. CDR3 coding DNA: TGTGCCAGCAGCCGTGGACGGTATAGCAATCAGCCCCAGCATTTT.

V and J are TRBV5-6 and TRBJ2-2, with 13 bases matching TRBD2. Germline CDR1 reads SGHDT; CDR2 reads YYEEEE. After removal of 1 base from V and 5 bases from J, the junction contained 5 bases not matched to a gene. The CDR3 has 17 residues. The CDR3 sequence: CASSLPRLAGGTGELFF. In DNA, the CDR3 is TGTGCCAGCAGCTTGCCTCGACTAGCGGGGGGAACCGGGGAGCTGTTTTTT.

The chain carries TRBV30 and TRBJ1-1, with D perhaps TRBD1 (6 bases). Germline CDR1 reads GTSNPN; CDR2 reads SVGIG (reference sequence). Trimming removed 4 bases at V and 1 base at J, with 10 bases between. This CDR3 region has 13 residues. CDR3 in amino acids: CAWIGQPNTEAFF. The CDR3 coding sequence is TGTGCCTGGATCGGACAGCCGAACACTGAAGCTTTCTTT.

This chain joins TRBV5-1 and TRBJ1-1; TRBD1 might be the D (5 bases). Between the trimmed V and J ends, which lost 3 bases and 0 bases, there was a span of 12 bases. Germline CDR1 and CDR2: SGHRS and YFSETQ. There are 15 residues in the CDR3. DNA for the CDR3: TGCGCCAGCAGCTGGGGGGTCGGCATGAACACTGAAGCTTTCTTT. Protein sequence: CASSWGVGMNTEAFF.

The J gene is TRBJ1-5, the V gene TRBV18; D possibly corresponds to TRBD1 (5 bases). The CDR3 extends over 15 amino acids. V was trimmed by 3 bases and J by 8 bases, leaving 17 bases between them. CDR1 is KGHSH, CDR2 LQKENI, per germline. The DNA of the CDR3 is TGTGCCAGCTCACCGGGCGGGACTTATTTAGAGCCCCAGCATTTT. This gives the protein CASSPGGTYLEPQHF.

The CDR3: CASSPGHPNYGYTF. The DNA of the CDR3 is TGTGCCAGTAGTCCAGGGCATCCTAACTATGGCTACACCTTC. The J gene is TRBJ1-2, the V gene TRBV19; D may be TRBD1 (5 bases). The CDR3 has 14 amino acids. V lost 5 bases, J lost 0 bases, and 10 bases lay in between. Germline V lookup: CDR1 LNHDA, CDR2 SQIVND (reference sequence).